Listed below are T cell receptor beta chains from one sample, sequenced in a study of cytomegalovirus exposure and HLA in healthy donors. The repertoire was sequenced with immunoSEQ multiplex PCR; TCRdb's copy has only in-frame clones and lacks some. The sample includes roughly 110,000 clones, 82% seen only once; the top ten take roughly 3%. The sequencing input was PBMCs. These receptors came from a young man in good health and CMV-seropositive. CDR3s include the opening cysteine and the closing phenylalanine or tryptophan. A D gene is named only where the DNA matches it firmly. Not every row has a clone size; where given, it reads once, few, many or a size class.

>TRBV5-1|.|TRBJ2-7|.
TGCGCCAGCAGCCCAATCAGTTCAGGGGACCACGAGCAGTACTTC
CASSPISSGDHEQYF
>TRBV5-8|.|TRBJ1-2|.
TGTGCCAGCAGCTTGGTACGGGGTGGCTACACCTTC
CASSLVRGGYTF
>TRBV4-1|.|TRBJ2-1|TRBD1
TGCGCCAGCAGCCTTCTCCTTCCAGGGACAGGGCTAGGGGAGCAGTTCTTC
CASSLLLPGTGLGEQFF
>TRBV11-3|.|TRBJ1-3|TRBD1
TGTGCCAGCAGGGATCGGACAGGGGCAATCGGAAACACCATATATTTT
CASRDRTGAIGNTIYF
>TRBV19|.|TRBJ2-3|.
TGTGCCAGTAGTGGCCACGTTGCAGATACGCAGTATTTT
CASSGHVADTQYF
>TRBV6-1|.|TRBJ2-1|TRBD1
TGTGCCAGCAGATCCGGGACAGGGGTCCCCTATGAGCAGTTCTTC
CASRSGTGVPYEQFF
>TRBV9|.|TRBJ1-6|.
TGTGCCAGCAGCGTGGCAGGGAATAATTCACCCCTCCACTTT
CASSVAGNNSPLHF
>TRBV6-1|.|TRBJ1-1|.
TGTGCCAGCAGTGAAGCGCATGGGGGCAGGAATGAAGCTTTCTTT
CASSEAHGGRNEAFF
>TRBV4-1|.|TRBJ2-7|.
TGCGCCAGCAGCCAAGATAGCGGCCTAACCTACGAGCAGTACTTC
CASSQDSGLTYEQYF
>TRBV5-1|.|TRBJ1-2|TRBD1
TGCGCCAGCAGCTGGGACAGCTATGGCTACACCTTC
CASSWDSYGYTF
>TRBV5-1|.|TRBJ1-2|TRBD1
TGCGCCAGCAGCTTGGGACAGGGGGCAGATGGCTACACCTTC
CASSLGQGADGYTF
>TRBV5-4|.|TRBJ2-5|TRBD2
TGTGCCAGCAGCAACCTACTAGCGGGGGCCCCAGAGACCCAGTACTTC
CASSNLLAGAPETQYF
>TRBV5-1|.|TRBJ1-1|.
TGCGCCAGCAGCGTATACGAGAAGTCGAACACTGAAGCTTTCTTT
CASSVYEKSNTEAFF
>TRBV5-6|.|TRBJ2-3|.
TGTGCCAGCAGCTTGGGTACACCGAGCACAGATACGCAGTATTTT
CASSLGTPSTDTQYF
>TRBV7-2|.|TRBJ1-5|TRBD1
TGTGCCAGCAGCGGGACAGGGCACCAGCCCCAGCATTTT
CASSGTGHQPQHF
>TRBV5-5|.|TRBJ2-7|TRBD1
TGTGCCAGCAGCTTGGGGGGACAGGGGTTCTACGAGCAGTACTTC
CASSLGGQGFYEQYF
>TRBV18|few|TRBJ1-1|.
TGTGCCAGCTCACCGAACAGAAACACTGAAGCTTTCTTT
CASSPNRNTEAFF
>TRBV13|.|TRBJ2-7|.
TGTGCCAGCAGCCAACGGGGTGAGCAGTACTTC
CASSQRGEQYF
>TRBV19|.|TRBJ1-4|.
TGTGCCAGTAGTACGCGGGGTGGCGGATTCGAAAAACTGTTTTTT
CASSTRGGGFEKLFF
>TRBV7-2|.|TRBJ2-5|TRBD2
TGTGCCAGCAGCTTGGGACTAGCGCCAGAGACCCAGTACTTC
CASSLGLAPETQYF